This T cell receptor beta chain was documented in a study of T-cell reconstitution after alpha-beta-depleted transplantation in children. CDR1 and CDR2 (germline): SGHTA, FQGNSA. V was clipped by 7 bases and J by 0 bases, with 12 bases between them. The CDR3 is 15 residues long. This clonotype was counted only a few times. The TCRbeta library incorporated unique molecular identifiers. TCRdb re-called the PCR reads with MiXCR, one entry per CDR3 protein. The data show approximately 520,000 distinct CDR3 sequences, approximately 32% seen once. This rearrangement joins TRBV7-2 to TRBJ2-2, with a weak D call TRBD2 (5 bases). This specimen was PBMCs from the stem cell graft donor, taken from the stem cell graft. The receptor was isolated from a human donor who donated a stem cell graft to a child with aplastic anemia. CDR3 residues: CASTLGGTNTGELFF. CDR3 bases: TGTGCCAGCACCCTTGGAGGAACGAACACCGGGGAGCTGTTTTTT. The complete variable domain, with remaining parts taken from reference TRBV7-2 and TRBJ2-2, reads GAGVSQSPSNKVTEKGKDVELRCDPISGHTALYWYRQSLGQGLEFLIYFQGNSAPDKSGLPSDRFSAERTGGSVSTLTIQRTQQEDSAVYLCASTLGGTNTGELFFGEGSRLTVL.